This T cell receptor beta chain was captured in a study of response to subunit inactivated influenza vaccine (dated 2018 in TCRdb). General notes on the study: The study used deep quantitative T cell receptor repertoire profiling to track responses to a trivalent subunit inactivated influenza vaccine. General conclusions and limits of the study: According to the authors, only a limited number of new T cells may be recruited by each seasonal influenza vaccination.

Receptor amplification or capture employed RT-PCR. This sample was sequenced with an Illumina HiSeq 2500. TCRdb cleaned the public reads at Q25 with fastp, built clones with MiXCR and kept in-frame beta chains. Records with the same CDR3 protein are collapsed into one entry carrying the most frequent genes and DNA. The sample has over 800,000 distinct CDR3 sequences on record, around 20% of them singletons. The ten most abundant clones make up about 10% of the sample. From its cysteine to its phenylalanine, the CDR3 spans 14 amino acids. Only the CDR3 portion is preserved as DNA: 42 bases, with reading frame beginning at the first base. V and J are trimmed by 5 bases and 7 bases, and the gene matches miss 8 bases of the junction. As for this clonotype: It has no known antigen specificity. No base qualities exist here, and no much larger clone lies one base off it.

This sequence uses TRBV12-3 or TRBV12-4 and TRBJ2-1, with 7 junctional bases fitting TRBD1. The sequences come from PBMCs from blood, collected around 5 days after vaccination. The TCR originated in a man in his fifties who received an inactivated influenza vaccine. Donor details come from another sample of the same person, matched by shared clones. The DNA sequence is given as TGTGCCAGCAGTCCCCCGACAGGGTCAAATGAGCAGTTCTTC. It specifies CASSPPTGSNEQFF.